This T cell receptor (beta chain) derives from a study of blood T cell repertoires in COVID-19. Looking at the study overall: Researchers got acute and convalescent COVID-19 samples from the United States, Italy and Spain.

CDR1 and CDR2 (germline): SNHLY, FYNNEI. The CDR3 spans 14 residues. Trimming took 2 bases from V and 5 from J; bases not matched to a gene: 3. Profiling relied on immunoSEQ multiplex PCR, and the TCRdb table lists in-frame clones only, not all of them. The repertoire holds 80,000 to 90,000 clones, 85% to 90% seen once, with 4% to 5.5% in the top ten. Specimen: peripheral blood. V and J are TRBV2 and TRBJ2-5, with 9 bases fitting TRBD2. The clonotype was recovered from a man between 40 and 49 years old with acute or convalescent COVID-19. DNA of the CDR3: TGTGCCAGCAGTGAATTGCGGGAGGGGGAGACCCAGTACTTC. Its protein is CASSELREGETQYF. Variable domain in full (rest from reference TRBV2 and TRBJ2-5): EPEVTQTPSHQVTQMGQEVILRCVPISNHLYFYWYRQILGQKVEFLVSFYNNEISEKSEIFDDQFSVERPDGSNFTLKIRSTKLEDSAMYFCASSELREGETQYFGPGTRLLVL.